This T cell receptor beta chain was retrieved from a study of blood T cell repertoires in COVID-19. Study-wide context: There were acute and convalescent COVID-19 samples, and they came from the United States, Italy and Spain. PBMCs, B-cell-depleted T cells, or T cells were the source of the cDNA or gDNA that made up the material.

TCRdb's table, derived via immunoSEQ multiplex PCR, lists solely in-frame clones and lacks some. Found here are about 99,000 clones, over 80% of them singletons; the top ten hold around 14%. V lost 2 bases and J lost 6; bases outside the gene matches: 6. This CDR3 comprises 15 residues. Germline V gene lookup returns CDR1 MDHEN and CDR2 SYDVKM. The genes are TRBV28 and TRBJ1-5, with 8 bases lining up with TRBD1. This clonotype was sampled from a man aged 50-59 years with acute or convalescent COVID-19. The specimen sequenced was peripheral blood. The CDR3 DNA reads TGTGCCAGCAGTTTACGACAGGGGAGGGGTCAGCCCCAGCATTTT. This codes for CASSLRQGRGQPQHF.